Below are 11 T cell receptor beta chains sequenced from a single sample in a study of response to subunit inactivated influenza vaccine. MiXCR, applied by TCRdb to the RT-PCR reads, yields one record per CDR3 protein. The sample holds about 650,000 distinct CDR3 sequences, roughly 14% seen once. The specimen comprised PBMCs from blood, sampled 11 to 12 days after vaccination. Every receptor here comes from a man aged 45-65 years who received an inactivated influenza vaccine.

This clonotype was recorded a few times. The chain is built from TRBV3-1 and TRBJ1-5; the D is unclear. The CDR3 consists of 15 residues. V was cut by 1 base and J by 2 bases, with 9 bases left in between. The germline V gene encodes CDR1 LGHDT and CDR2 YNNKEL (reference sequence). CDR3 DNA: TGTGCCAGCAGCCAAGTGCACGGGGGCAATCAGCCCCAGCATTTT. This gives the protein CASSQVHGGNQPQHF.

This clonotype was recorded a few times. This chain uses TRBV5-1 with TRBJ2-3; 12 bases agree with TRBD2. CDR3 length: 17 residues. The V and J ends lost 4 bases and 2 bases, in that order; junction bases with no gene match: 8. Germline-derived CDR1 and CDR2 are SGHRS and YFSETQ. The CDR3 bases are TGCGCCAGCAGCCCGTGGACTAGCGGGACCTACACAGATACGCAGTATTTT. Its translation: CASSPWTSGTYTDTQYF.

This clonotype has a count of ten or more. The rearrangement joins TRBV12-3 or TRBV12-4 to TRBJ2-7; no clear D gene. The CDR3 totals 11 residues. Trimming left V 2 bases short and J 3 bases short, with 2 bases between. The CDR3 DNA sequence: TGTGCCAGCAGTTTAATCTACGAGCAGTACTTC. Translating gives CASSLIYEQYF.

J is TRBJ2-1 and V is TRBV4-1; weak D call: TRBD1 (6 bases). Germline-derived CDR1 and CDR2 are MGHRA and YSYEKL. CDR3 length: 15 amino acids. V was trimmed by 4 bases and J by 4 bases, leaving 14 bases between them. The chain's CDR3 is CASSPTGTPYNEQFF. The CDR3 coding sequence is TGCGCCAGCAGCCCAACAGGGACCCCTTACAATGAGCAGTTCTTC.

The V call is TRBV27, the J call TRBJ2-7, with no clear D. The germline gives CDR1 MNHEY, CDR2 SMNVEV (reference sequence). V gave up 8 bases and J gave up 3 bases, with 14 bases separating them. This CDR3 is built from 13 residues. The CDR3 sequence is CASPPILVYEQYF. In DNA, the CDR3 is TGTGCCAGCCCGCCCATTCTCGTCTACGAGCAGTACTTC.

The chain carries TRBV11-2 and TRBJ2-7; 7 bases line up with TRBD2. This CDR3 spans 17 amino acids. Germline V gene lookup returns CDR1 SGHAT and CDR2 FQNNGV. Trimming cost V 6 bases and J 6 bases; bases outside gene matches: 20. The CDR3 reads CASRPMGGGFSGREQYF. The CDR3 nucleotides are TGTGCCAGCAGGCCGATGGGGGGGGGATTTTCTGGACGCGAGCAGTACTTC.

The chain is built from TRBV7-2 and TRBJ1-1, with D perhaps matching TRBD1 (6 bases). With 1 base removed from V and 7 bases from J, the gap between germline ends came to 19 bases. The CDR3 runs 16 residues. Germline V gives CDR1 SGHTA, CDR2 FQGNSA. The CDR3 region is CASSLDPSTGRLEAFF. The CDR3 DNA sequence: TGTGCCAGCAGCTTAGACCCGTCGACAGGAAGGCTTGAAGCTTTCTTT. Full variable domain (outside the CDR3, taken from reference TRBV7-2 and TRBJ1-1): GAGVSQSPSNKVTEKGKDVELRCDPISGHTALYWYRQSLGQGLEFLIYFQGNSAPDKSGLPSDRFSAERTGGSVSTLTIQRTQQEDSAVYLCASSLDPSTGRLEAFFGQGTRLTVV.

Only a few counts were recorded for this clonotype. The chain links TRBV7-2 to TRBJ1-1; TRBD1 matches at 7 bases. The ends lost 7 bases at V and 4 bases at J; junction bases unmatched: 12. This CDR3 contains 15 residues. CDR1 is SGHTA, CDR2 FQGNSA, per germline. The CDR3 reads CASITGAMGTTEAFF. CDR3 in DNA: TGTGCCAGCATCACAGGGGCGATGGGGACCACTGAAGCTTTCTTT. Full variable domain (rest looked up from reference TRBV7-2 and TRBJ1-1): GAGVSQSPSNKVTEKGKDVELRCDPISGHTALYWYRQSLGQGLEFLIYFQGNSAPDKSGLPSDRFSAERTGGSVSTLTIQRTQQEDSAVYLCASITGAMGTTEAFFGQGTRLTVV.

The chain joins TRBV6-2 or TRBV6-3 to TRBJ2-1; 8 bases line up with TRBD1. The CDR3 is 15 residues long. Germline lookup yields CDR1 MNHEY and CDR2 SVGEGT. Germline trimming cut 2 bases from V and 15 bases from J; bases unmatched to any gene: 15. The CDR3 DNA reads TGTGCCAGCAGTTACACCGGGACAGGCTGGACCTGGCGGTTCTTC. Its protein is CASSYTGTGWTWRFF.

The chain combines TRBV9 with TRBJ2-2, with 9 nucleotides matching TRBD2. The germline gives CDR1 SGDLS, CDR2 YYNGEE. This CDR3 has 17 residues. The trim removed 0 bases at V and 2 bases at J, leaving 5 bases unmatched. CDR3 sequence: CASSVALAGSNTGELFF. CDR3 DNA: TGTGCCAGCAGCGTAGCGCTAGCGGGGAGTAACACCGGGGAGCTGTTTTTT.

The chain has TRBV5-1 and TRBJ2-7, with D possibly being TRBD2 (6 bases). The CDR3 is 15 amino acids. Looked up from germline, CDR1 is SGHRS and CDR2 is YFSETQ. V lost 0 bases to trimming and J lost 3 bases, with 13 bases between them. The CDR3 region has the DNA TGCGCCAGCAGCTTGGCTGCGGGGTCCTACTACGAGCAGTACTTC. Protein sequence: CASSLAAGSYYEQYF.